This paragraph covers one TCR beta chain sequence. This entry belongs to a study of cytomegalovirus exposure and HLA in healthy donors. With 60 Vbeta and 13 Jbeta primers, the PCR was carried out. The table came from immunoSEQ multiplex PCR; TCRdb's copy has only in-frame clones and leaves some out. Seen here are some 200,000 clones, approximately 84% observed once, and the top ten hold roughly 2.6%. The CDR3 runs to 15 residues. The germline gives CDR1 SNHLY, CDR2 FYNNEI. V was trimmed by 1 base and J by 3 bases, leaving 9 bases between them. This sequence originates from a woman in her forties or fifties in good health and CMV-seropositive. The specimen was PBMCs. The chain is built from TRBV2 and TRBJ1-4, with D possibly being TRBD1 (6 bases). The CDR3 DNA reads TGTGCCAGCAGTGAAGGGGGGCAGTCTAATGAAAAACTGTTTTTT. This translates into CASSEGGQSNEKLFF. Full variable domain (outside the CDR3, taken from reference TRBV2 and TRBJ1-4): EPEVTQTPSHQVTQMGQEVILRCVPISNHLYFYWYRQILGQKVEFLVSFYNNEISEKSEIFDDQFSVERPDGSNFTLKIRSTKLEDSAMYFCASSEGGQSNEKLFFGSGTQLSVL.